This T cell receptor (beta chain) was captured by sequencing in a study of T-cell memory formation after mild COVID-19. TCRdb fed the 5' RACE reads into MiXCR, producing one record per CDR3 protein. The sample lists 350,000 to 500,000 distinct CDR3 sequences, about a sixth seen once, with about a fifth in the top ten. Trimming cost V 4 bases and J 1 base, with 13 bases left between them. CDR3 length equals 15 residues. The V gene's germline CDR1 is MDHEN and CDR2 SYDVKM. The source material was PBMCs or a T cell subset sorted from them (not recorded which). The TCR sequence derives from a man between 18 and 35 years old who had mild COVID-19 (a few samples of this study predate the infection). Cell type and time point are not known. The rearrangement joins TRBV28 to TRBJ2-5, with D unresolved. The CDR3 spells CASSWGAGSQETQYF. The CDR3 nucleotides are TGTGCCAGCAGTTGGGGTGCCGGGTCCCAAGAGACCCAGTACTTC.